One and the same sample provided the 4 T cell receptor beta chains below, sequenced in a study of cytomegalovirus exposure and HLA in healthy donors. PCR amplification relied on 60 Vbeta primers (plus 13 Jbeta primers). The assay was immunoSEQ multiplex PCR, and TCRdb's table has in-frame clones only and misses some. The data hold over 100,000 clones, with under 90% observed a single time. Sequenced: PBMCs. The receptors were gathered from a woman in her twenties or thirties in good health and CMV-seronegative.

CDR3 region: CASSAGGLAQETQYF. Here the CDR3 DNA reads TGCGCCAGCAGCGCAGGGGGACTAGCCCAAGAGACCCAGTACTTC. The chain joins TRBV5-1 to TRBJ2-5; 9 bases are shared with TRBD2. With V trimmed by 4 bases and J by 1 base, 5 bases remained unmatched. Germline CDR1 and CDR2: SGHRS and YFSETQ. The CDR3 covers 15 residues. The entire variable domain, with the rest obtained from reference TRBV5-1 and TRBJ2-5, is as follows: KAGVTQTPRYLIKTRGQQVTLSCSPISGHRSVSWYQQTPGQGLQFLFEYFSETQRNKGNFPGRFSGRQFSNSRSEMNVSTLELGDSALYLCASSAGGLAQETQYFGPGTRLLVL.

V gene TRBV4-2 combines with J gene TRBJ1-4; 8 nucleotides match TRBD1. Germline V gene sequence: CDR1 LGHNA, CDR2 YNFKEQ. The CDR3 consists of 18 residues. Germline trimming cut 2 bases from V and 0 bases from J; bases unmatched to any gene: 8. CDR3 coding DNA: TGTGCCAGCAGCCAATCACAGGGGGTGGGGGCAACTAATGAAAAACTGTTTTTT. Translated: CASSQSQGVGATNEKLFF.

This chain uses TRBV2 with TRBJ1-1, with 8 bases identical to TRBD1. The CDR3 totals 14 residues. CDR1 is SNHLY, CDR2 FYNNEI, per germline. The J segment lost 5 bases and the V segment lost 6 bases, leaving 8 bases of the junction unmatched. CDR3 amino acids: CASRLDRGGTEAFF. The CDR3 DNA reads TGTGCCAGCAGACTCGACAGGGGAGGGACTGAAGCTTTCTTT.

The rearrangement joins TRBV5-6 to TRBJ2-7, with D perhaps matching TRBD2 (5 bases). The CDR3 loop spans 16 amino acids. The V end lost 1 base, the J end lost 3 bases, and 17 bases lay between the germline ends. Germline values: CDR1 SGHDT, CDR2 YYEEEE. CDR3 amino acids: CASSLRSTERGYEQYF. The DNA for the CDR3 is TGTGCCAGCAGCTTGCGATCCACAGAACGGGGCTACGAGCAGTACTTC.